These 11 T cell receptor beta chains share one sample of origin, sequenced in a study of blood T cell repertoires in COVID-19. Repertoires were generated with immunoSEQ multiplex PCR, while TCRdb's copy carries only in-frame clones and drops some. This table has approximately 97,000 clones, just over 85% appearing once. Sequencing was performed on peripheral blood. Every receptor here comes from a man aged 45-65 years with COVID-19, enrolled during active disease.

The rearrangement joins TRBV12-3 or TRBV12-4 to TRBJ2-7; weak D call: TRBD1 (6 bases). CDR3 length: 13 amino acids. Trimming shortened V by 3 bases and J by 2 bases, and 8 bases separated the two germline ends. The CDR3: CASSFGGPYEQYF. CDR3 in DNA: TGTGCCAGCAGTTTTGGGGGCCCCTACGAGCAGTACTTC.

V is TRBV9 and J is TRBJ2-1; 10 bases fit TRBD1. Per the germline V gene, CDR1 is SGDLS and CDR2 is YYNGEE. The CDR3 loop spans 14 amino acids. J was trimmed by 8 bases and V by 6 bases; bases with no gene match: 8. The CDR3 loop is CASTSGTGEHEQFF. CDR3 nucleotide sequence: TGTGCCAGCACGTCCGGGACAGGGGAACATGAGCAGTTCTTC.

This clone has just one count. The chain is built from TRBV7-2 and TRBJ2-1; the match to TRBD1 covers 7 bases. V lost 5 bases and J lost 5; bases outside the gene matches: 9. Looked up from germline, CDR1 is SGHTA and CDR2 is FQGNSA. The CDR3 loop spans 15 amino acids. CDR3 residues: CASSLYRGLHNEQFF. As DNA, the CDR3 is TGTGCCAGCAGCCTATACAGGGGATTACACAATGAGCAGTTCTTC. Full variable domain (remainder filled in from reference TRBV7-2 and TRBJ2-1): GAGVSQSPSNKVTEKGKDVELRCDPISGHTALYWYRQSLGQGLEFLIYFQGNSAPDKSGLPSDRFSAERTGGSVSTLTIQRTQQEDSAVYLCASSLYRGLHNEQFFGPGTRLTVL.

V is TRBV12-3 or TRBV12-4 and J is TRBJ1-2; no clear D gene. The CDR3 has 13 residues. V lost 4 bases and J 4 bases, leaving 10 bases between the germline ends. The CDR3 DNA follows: TGTGCCAGCAGTTCCCGGACTGGCTATGGCTACACCTTC. Protein: CASSSRTGYGYTF.

The CDR3, as DNA: TGTGCCAGCAGTTTAGGGAGCTCACCCCTCCACTTT. Translated: CASSLGSSPLHF. The V and J genes are TRBV6-6 and TRBJ1-6; D unclear. CDR1 is MNHNY and CDR2 is SVGAGI in the germline V gene (reference sequence). V was clipped by 4 bases and J by 10 bases, with 8 bases between them. This CDR3 is 12 amino acids long.

The gene calls are TRBV11-2 and TRBJ2-1; 9 positions agree with TRBD2. The V gene end was trimmed by 2 bases and the J gene end by 5 bases; junction bases not matched to a gene: 7. This CDR3 is 16 amino acids long. Germline V gives CDR1 SGHAT, CDR2 FQNNGV. The CDR3 region has the DNA TGTGCCAGCAGCTTAACCGGGACTAGCAGGAACAATGAGCAGTTCTTC. Translated, it gives CASSLTGTSRNNEQFF.

The chain carries TRBV4-3 and TRBJ1-4, with D possibly TRBD1 on 5 matching bases. Looked up from germline, CDR1 is LGHNA and CDR2 is YSLEER. This CDR3 region has 14 residues. The ends were cut back, 1 base at V and 7 bases at J, with 10 bases in the middle. The CDR3 is CASSQAARAEKLFF. The CDR3 DNA is TGCGCCAGCAGCCAAGCGGCCAGGGCTGAAAAACTGTTTTTT.

The V call is TRBV21-1, the J call TRBJ1-2; the table's D call of TRBD1 was not tested on the DNA. TRBV21-1 is reported as a pseudogene. The CDR3 has 14 amino acids. CDR3 sequence: CASSKSGCSDGYTF. CDR3 in DNA: TGTGCCAGCAGCAAATCAGGGTGCTCGGATGGCTACACCTTC.

The count of this clone is one. This chain links TRBV19 with TRBJ2-5; unclear D gene. The CDR3 runs 15 residues. Deletions cut 7 bases from V and 3 bases from J, with 18 bases between. Germline CDR1 is LNHDA and CDR2 is SQIVND (reference sequence). CDR3 sequence (DNA): TGTGCCAGTACCCCAGGCCCCGGCGCCGAAGAGACCCAGTACTTC. This translates into CASTPGPGAEETQYF. Filled out from reference TRBV19 and TRBJ2-5, the complete variable domain reads DGGITQSPKYLFRKEGQNVTLSCEQNLNHDAMYWYRQDPGQGLRLIYYSQIVNDFQKGDIAEGYSVSREKKESFPLTVTSAQKNPTAFYLCASTPGPGAEETQYFGPGTRLLVL.

The CDR3 DNA reads as TGTGCCAGCAGCGGTGGATTCACCAGGGCGCGGCACTATGGCTACACCTTC. It encodes CASSGGFTRARHYGYTF. V and J are TRBV9 and TRBJ1-2; D perhaps matches TRBD1 (5 bases). With 3 bases removed from V and 3 bases from J, the gap between germline ends came to 21 bases. This CDR3 contains 17 residues. Germline V gene lookup returns CDR1 SGDLS and CDR2 YYNGEE.

This rearrangement joins TRBV7-2 to TRBJ1-3; D is perhaps TRBD1 (6 bases). V was trimmed by 5 bases and J by 3 bases, leaving 17 bases between them. The CDR3 runs to 16 residues. Per germline, CDR1 SGHTA and CDR2 FQGNSA. The CDR3 spells CASSPGGPFGGNTIYF. The CDR3 nucleotides read TGTGCCAGCAGCCCGGGGGGGCCCTTTGGTGGAAACACCATATATTTT.